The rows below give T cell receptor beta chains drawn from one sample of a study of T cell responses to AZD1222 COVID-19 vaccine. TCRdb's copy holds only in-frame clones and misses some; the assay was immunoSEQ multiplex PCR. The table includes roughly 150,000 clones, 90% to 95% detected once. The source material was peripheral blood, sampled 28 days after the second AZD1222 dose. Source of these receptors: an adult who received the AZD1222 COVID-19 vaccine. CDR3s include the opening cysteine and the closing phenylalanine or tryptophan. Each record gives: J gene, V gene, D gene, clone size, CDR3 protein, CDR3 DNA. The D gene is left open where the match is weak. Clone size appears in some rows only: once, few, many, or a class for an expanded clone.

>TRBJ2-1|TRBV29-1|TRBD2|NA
CSVTGLAGVPEQFF
TGCAGCGTTACGGGACTAGCGGGAGTCCCCGAGCAGTTCTTC
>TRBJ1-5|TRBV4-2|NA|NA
CASSQDIGGPQHF
TGTGCCAGCAGCCAAGATATTGGCGGGCCCCAGCATTTT
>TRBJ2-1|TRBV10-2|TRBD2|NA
CASSLAGELYNEQFF
TGCGCCAGCAGCCTAGCGGGAGAGCTCTACAATGAGCAGTTCTTC
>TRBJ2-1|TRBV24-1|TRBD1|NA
CATSDPPTGMDEQFF
TGTGCCACCAGTGATCCACCGACAGGGATGGATGAGCAGTTCTTC
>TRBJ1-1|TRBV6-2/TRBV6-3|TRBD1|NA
CASSTQGDTEAFF
TGTGCCAGCAGCACCCAGGGGGACACTGAAGCTTTCTTT
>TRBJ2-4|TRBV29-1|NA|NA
CSVERGTSLGKNIQYF
TGCAGCGTTGAACGGGGCACCTCCTTAGGCAAAAACATTCAGTACTTC
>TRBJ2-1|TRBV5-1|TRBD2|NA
CASSLALAGHNEQFF
TGCGCCAGCAGCTTGGCCCTAGCGGGCCACAATGAGCAGTTCTTC
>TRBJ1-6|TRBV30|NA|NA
CAWSQNRGPLHF
TGTGCCTGGAGCCAAAATCGGGGACCCCTCCACTTT
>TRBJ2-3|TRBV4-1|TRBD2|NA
CASSQGRGPSGAYTQYF
TGCGCCAGCAGCCAAGGACGCGGGCCCAGCGGGGCTTATACGCAGTATTTT
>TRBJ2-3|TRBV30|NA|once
CAWSVRATQYF
TGTGCCTGGAGTGTCCGGGCTACGCAGTATTTT
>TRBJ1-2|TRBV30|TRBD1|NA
CAWSGTGLNYGYTF
TGTGCCTGGAGCGGGACAGGGCTAAACTATGGCTACACCTTC
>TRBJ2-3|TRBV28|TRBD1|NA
CASSTGGFFSSTDTQYF
TGTGCCAGCAGTACAGGGGGCTTCTTCTCTAGCACAGATACGCAGTATTTT
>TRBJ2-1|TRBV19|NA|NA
CASHSLSGWEQFF
TGTGCCAGTCACTCCCTATCGGGCTGGGAGCAGTTCTTC
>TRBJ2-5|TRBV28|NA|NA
CASKLKGRQETQYF
TGTGCCAGCAAACTCAAGGGGAGACAAGAGACCCAGTACTTC
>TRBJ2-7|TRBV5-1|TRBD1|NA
CASRSGTASYEQYF
TGCGCCAGCCGCTCCGGGACAGCGTCCTACGAGCAGTACTTC
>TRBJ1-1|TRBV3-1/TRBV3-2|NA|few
CASSPAQRTEAFF
TGTGCCAGCAGCCCCGCGCAGAGGACTGAAGCTTTCTTT
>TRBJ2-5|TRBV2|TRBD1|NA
CASRGQPETQYF
TGTGCCAGCAGGGGACAGCCGGAGACCCAGTACTTC
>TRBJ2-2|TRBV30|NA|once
CAWSGRVTGELFF
TGTGCCTGGAGTGGGCGGGTTACCGGGGAGCTGTTTTTT
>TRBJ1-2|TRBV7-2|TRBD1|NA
CASSTGQGEIYGYTF
TGTGCCAGCAGCACAGGACAGGGGGAGATCTATGGCTACACCTTC
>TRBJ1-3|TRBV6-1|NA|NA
CASSDPGRMGNTIYF
TGTGCCAGCAGTGACCCAGGAAGGATGGGAAACACCATATATTTT
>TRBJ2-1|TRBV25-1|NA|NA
CASSTSRNEQFF
TGTGCCAGCAGTACCAGCCGCAATGAGCAGTTCTTC
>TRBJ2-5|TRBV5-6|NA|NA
CATSIGGGETQYF
TGTGCCACCTCAATAGGTGGAGGAGAGACCCAGTACTTC
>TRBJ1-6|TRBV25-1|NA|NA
CASSGEGGRNSPLHF
TGTGCCAGCAGTGGGGAAGGGGGACGAAATTCACCCCTCCACTTT
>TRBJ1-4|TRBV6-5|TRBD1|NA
CASSRAGQYYEKLFF
TGTGCCAGCAGTCGGGCGGGACAGTATTACGAAAAACTGTTTTTT
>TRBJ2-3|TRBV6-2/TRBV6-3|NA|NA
CASSYSSLPSSSSTDTQYF
TGTGCCAGCAGTTACTCGAGTTTACCTAGCAGCTCTAGCACAGATACGCAGTATTTT
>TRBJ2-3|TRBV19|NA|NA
CASSTSGPPRGDTQYF
TGTGCCAGTAGTACCTCCGGACCCCCCCGGGGGGATACGCAGTATTTT